These T cell receptor beta chains were read from a single sample in a study of blood T cell repertoires in COVID-19. Here immunoSEQ multiplex PCR was the method, and the copy in TCRdb shows in-frame clones only, minus some. Among 200,000 to 300,000 clones listed, around 90% were seen once. Sequencing input: peripheral blood. These receptors originate from a man aged 55 to 70 who had recovered from COVID-19. Each CDR3 is given with its conserved first and last residue. Fields, in order: clone size, V gene, D gene, J gene, CDR3 DNA, CDR3 protein. D genes are given only for firm matches. Only some rows state a clone size, as once, few, many or a class for expanded clones.

>NA|TRBV19|NA|TRBJ1-1
TGTGCCAGTTGGGACTTCGGGACTGAAGCTTTCTTT
CASWDFGTEAFF
>once|TRBV24-1|NA|TRBJ2-1
TGTGCCACCAGTGTCTCTTCTTTTACAGGGTCGCGGGTCAATGAGCAGTTCTTC
CATSVSSFTGSRVNEQFF
>NA|TRBV7-3|NA|TRBJ1-6
TGTGCCAGCAGCCATCTTACAGGGAATTCACCCCTCCACTTT
CASSHLTGNSPLHF
>NA|TRBV5-1|TRBD2|TRBJ2-3
TGCGCCAGCATCCGGGTAACTAGCGGGGGAGCAGATACGCAGTATTTT
CASIRVTSGGADTQYF
>NA|TRBV6-5|TRBD1|TRBJ1-1
TGTGCCAGCAGGACAGGGTCCAACACTGAAGCTTTCTTT
CASRTGSNTEAFF
>NA|TRBV14|NA|TRBJ2-1
TGTGCCAGCAGCCACAGGGTTTCTAGTGAGCAGTTCTTC
CASSHRVSSEQFF
>NA|TRBV5-5|NA|TRBJ1-6
TGTGCCAGCAGCTTGGTGCGCCACCCCATGGCACCCCTCCACTTT
CASSLVRHPMAPLHF
>NA|TRBV5-4|TRBD1|TRBJ2-7
TGTGCCAGCAGCCTCGGGACAGGGAGTCCCTACGAGCAGTACTTC
CASSLGTGSPYEQYF
>NA|TRBV18|TRBD1|TRBJ2-3
TGTGCCAGCTCACCACGGACAGGGGCGCGCACAGATACGCAGTATTTT
CASSPRTGARTDTQYF
>NA|TRBV4-1|NA|TRBJ1-6
TGCGCCAGCAGCCAGCAGTGGTCCTATAATTCACCCCTCCACTTT
CASSQQWSYNSPLHF
>NA|TRBV12-3/TRBV12-4|TRBD1|TRBJ1-5
TGTGCCAGCAGTCGTACAGGGGATCAGCCCCAGCATTTT
CASSRTGDQPQHF
>NA|TRBV15|NA|TRBJ1-2
TGTGCCACCTCCTCAGGGAACTATGGCTACACCTTC
CATSSGNYGYTF
>NA|TRBV11-2|TRBD1|TRBJ1-2
TGTGCCAGCAGCTTAGATGTCGCGCAGGGGGCCTATGGCTACACCTTC
CASSLDVAQGAYGYTF
>NA|TRBV10-1|TRBD2|TRBJ2-7
TGCGCCAGCAGTGAGTCCCCAGCGGGGAACTACGAGCAGTACTTC
CASSESPAGNYEQYF
>NA|TRBV7-8|TRBD1|TRBJ2-3
TGTGCCAGCAGCTTGGGATGGGGACAGGGGCAAGATACGCAGTATTTT
CASSLGWGQGQDTQYF
>NA|TRBV9|NA|TRBJ2-7
TGTGCCAGCAGCGTAGAGGGGGTAGGTAGGTACGAGCAGTACTTC
CASSVEGVGRYEQYF
>NA|TRBV2|NA|TRBJ1-1
TGTGCCAGCAGTGTGGAACAGGCTAACACTGAAGCTTTCTTT
CASSVEQANTEAFF
>NA|TRBV29-1|NA|TRBJ2-3
TGCAGCGTTGTCCCCCAGTTTAGCACAGATACGCAGTATTTT
CSVVPQFSTDTQYF
>NA|TRBV5-6|NA|TRBJ1-6
TGTGCCAGCAGCTTGCGAGGCGTTCGAATTAATTCACCCCTCCACTTT
CASSLRGVRINSPLHF
>NA|TRBV27|NA|TRBJ2-7
TGTGCCAGCAGTTTAGGCGCCCCGGACAGCTCCTACGAGCAGTACTTC
CASSLGAPDSSYEQYF
>NA|TRBV27|TRBD1|TRBJ2-1
TGTGCCAGCAGTTTTACAGGGGACGATGAGCAGTTCTTC
CASSFTGDDEQFF
>NA|TRBV5-4|NA|TRBJ2-5
TGTGCCAGCAGCTTGGGGGCAGGGCGGGAGACCCAGTACTTC
CASSLGAGRETQYF
>NA|TRBV5-5|TRBD1|TRBJ1-1
TGTGCCAGCATAGGACAGGGTGAAGCTTTCTTT
CASIGQGEAFF
>NA|TRBV9|NA|TRBJ1-3
TGTGCCAGCAGCGTTTCCAGGGTGAGCTCTGGAAACACCATATATTTT
CASSVSRVSSGNTIYF
>NA|TRBV5-4|TRBD1|TRBJ2-7
TGTGCCAGCAGGACCGGGACAGCTACCTACGAGCAGTACTTC
CASRTGTATYEQYF